This TCR beta chain was found in a study of cytomegalovirus exposure and HLA in healthy donors. Study at large: An analysis done earlier identified more than 100 million unique TCR beta sequences from approximately 200 million T cells. Broader study findings: The classifier reportedly diagnosed cytomegalovirus status with high specificity and sensitivity.

Primers: 60 Vbeta forward and 13 Jbeta reverse. Generated by immunoSEQ multiplex PCR, the TCRdb table keeps only in-frame clones and is missing some. The data hold around 180,000 clones, with 80% to 90% observed a single time. On this clone itself: The antigen is undetermined.

The CDR3 sequence is 13 residues long. With 7 bases removed from V and 0 bases from J, the gap between germline ends came to 7 bases. CDR1 MNHEY and CDR2 SVGAGI come from the germline V gene. Sequenced sample: PBMCs. V and J are TRBV6-5 and TRBJ1-3; D is unresolved. This TCR came from a girl aged 2-15 years in good health and CMV-seropositive. The CDR3, as DNA: TGTGCCAGCACCGAACACTCTGGAAACACCATATATTTT. Residues: CASTEHSGNTIYF.